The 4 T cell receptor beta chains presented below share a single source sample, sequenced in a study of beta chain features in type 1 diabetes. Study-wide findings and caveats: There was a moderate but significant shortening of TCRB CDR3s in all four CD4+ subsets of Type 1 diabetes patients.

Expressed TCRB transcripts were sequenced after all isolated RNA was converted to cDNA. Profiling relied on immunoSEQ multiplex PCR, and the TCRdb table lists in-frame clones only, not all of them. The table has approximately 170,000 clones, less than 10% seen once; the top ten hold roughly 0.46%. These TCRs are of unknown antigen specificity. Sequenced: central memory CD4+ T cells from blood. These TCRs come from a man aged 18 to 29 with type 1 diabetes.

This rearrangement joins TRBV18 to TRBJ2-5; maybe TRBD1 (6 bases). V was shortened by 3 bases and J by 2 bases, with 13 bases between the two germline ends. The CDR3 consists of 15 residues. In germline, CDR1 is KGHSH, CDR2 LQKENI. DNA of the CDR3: TGTGCCAGCTCACCCCCGGGACAATCGCAAGAGACCCAGTACTTC. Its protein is CASSPPGQSQETQYF. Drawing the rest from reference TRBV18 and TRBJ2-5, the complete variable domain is NAGVMQNPRHLVRRRGQEARLRCSPMKGHSHVYWYRQLPEEGLKFMVYLQKENIIDESGMPKERFSAEFPKEGPSILRIQQVVRGDSAAYFCASSPPGQSQETQYFGPGTRLLVL.

This chain's CDR3 is CASHRGLPNTGELFF. The CDR3 nucleotides are TGTGCCAGTCACAGGGGTCTCCCGAACACCGGGGAGCTGTTTTTT. The chain uses TRBV7-9 and TRBJ2-2, with 7 bases that match TRBD1. The germline V gene has CDR1 SEHNR and CDR2 FQNEAQ (reference sequence). The CDR3 sequence is 15 residues long. The V gene end was trimmed by 9 bases and the J gene end by 0 bases; junction bases not matched to a gene: 7. The full variable domain, its missing parts supplied by reference TRBV7-9 and TRBJ2-2, is DTGVSQNPRHKITKRGQNVTFRCDPISEHNRLYWYRQTLGQGPEFLTYFQNEAQLEKSRLLSDRFSAERPKGSFSTLEIQRTEQGDSAMYLCASHRGLPNTGELFFGEGSRLTVL.

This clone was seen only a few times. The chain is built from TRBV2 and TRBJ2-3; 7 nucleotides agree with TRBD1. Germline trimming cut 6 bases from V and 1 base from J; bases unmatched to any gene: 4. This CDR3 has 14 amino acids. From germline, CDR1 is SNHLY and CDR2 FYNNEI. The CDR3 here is CASRVTGGTDTQYF. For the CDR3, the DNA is TGTGCCAGCAGAGTAACAGGGGGCACAGATACGCAGTATTTT.

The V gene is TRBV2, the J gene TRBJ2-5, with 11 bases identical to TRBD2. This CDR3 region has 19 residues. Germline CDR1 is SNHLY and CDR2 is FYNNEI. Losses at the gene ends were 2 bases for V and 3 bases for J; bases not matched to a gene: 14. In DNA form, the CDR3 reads TGTGCCAGCAGTGAAACTGGGACATCCCGACTAGCGGGGAAAGAGACCCAGTACTTC. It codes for CASSETGTSRLAGKETQYF.